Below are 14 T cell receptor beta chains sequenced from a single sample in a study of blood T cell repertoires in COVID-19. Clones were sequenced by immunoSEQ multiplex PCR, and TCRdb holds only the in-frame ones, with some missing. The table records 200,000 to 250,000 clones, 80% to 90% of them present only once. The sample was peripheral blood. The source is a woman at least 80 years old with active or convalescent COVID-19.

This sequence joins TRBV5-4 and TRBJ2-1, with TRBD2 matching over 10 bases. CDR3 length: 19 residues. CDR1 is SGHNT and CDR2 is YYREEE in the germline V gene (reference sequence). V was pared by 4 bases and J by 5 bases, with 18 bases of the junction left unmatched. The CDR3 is CASSRASYSASGRDNEQFF. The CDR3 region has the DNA TGTGCCAGCAGCCGCGCCTCCTACTCCGCTAGCGGGAGAGACAATGAGCAGTTCTTC.

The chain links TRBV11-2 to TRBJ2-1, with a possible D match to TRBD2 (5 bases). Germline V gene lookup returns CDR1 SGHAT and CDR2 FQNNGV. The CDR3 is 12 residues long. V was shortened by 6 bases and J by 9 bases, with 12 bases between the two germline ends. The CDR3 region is CASSQLTSEQFF. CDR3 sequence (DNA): TGTGCCAGCAGTCAACTAACTAGTGAGCAGTTCTTC.

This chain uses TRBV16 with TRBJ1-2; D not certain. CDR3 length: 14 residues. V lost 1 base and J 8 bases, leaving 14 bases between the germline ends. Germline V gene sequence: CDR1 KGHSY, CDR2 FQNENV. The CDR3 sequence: CASSQLGRGEGYTF. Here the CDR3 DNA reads TGTGCCAGCAGCCAATTGGGCCGGGGAGAAGGCTACACCTTC.

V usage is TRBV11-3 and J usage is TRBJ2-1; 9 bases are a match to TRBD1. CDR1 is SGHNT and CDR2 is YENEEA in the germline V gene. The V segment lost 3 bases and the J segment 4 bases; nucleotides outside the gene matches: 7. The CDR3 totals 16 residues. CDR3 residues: CASSFRQGERYNEQFF. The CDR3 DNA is TGTGCCAGCAGCTTTCGACAGGGGGAGCGGTACAATGAGCAGTTCTTC.

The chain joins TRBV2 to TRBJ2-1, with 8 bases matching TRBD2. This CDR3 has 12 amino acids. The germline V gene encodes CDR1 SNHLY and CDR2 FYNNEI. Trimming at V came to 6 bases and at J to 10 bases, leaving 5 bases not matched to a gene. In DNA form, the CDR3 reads TGTGCCAGCAGCACCGGGACTAGGGAGCAGTTCTTC. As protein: CASSTGTREQFF. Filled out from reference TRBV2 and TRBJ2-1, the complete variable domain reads EPEVTQTPSHQVTQMGQEVILRCVPISNHLYFYWYRQILGQKVEFLVSFYNNEISEKSEIFDDQFSVERPDGSNFTLKIRSTKLEDSAMYFCASSTGTREQFFGPGTRLTVL.

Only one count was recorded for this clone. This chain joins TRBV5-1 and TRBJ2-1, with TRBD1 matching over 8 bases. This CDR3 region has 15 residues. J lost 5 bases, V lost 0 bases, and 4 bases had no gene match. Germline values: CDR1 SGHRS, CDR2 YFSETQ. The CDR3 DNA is TGCGCCAGCAGCTTGGCAGGACAGGGAGACAATGAGCAGTTCTTC. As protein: CASSLAGQGDNEQFF.

The CDR3 sequence: CASSLLAGGIEQYF. The CDR3 bases are TGTGCCAGCAGCTTACTAGCGGGAGGGATAGAGCAGTACTTC. This chain uses TRBV3-1 (or the pseudogene TRBV3-2) with TRBJ2-7; 13 bases match TRBD2. Trimming at V came to 5 bases and at J to 7 bases, leaving 5 bases not matched to a gene. Germline V gene sequence: CDR1 LGHDT, CDR2 YNNKEL (reference sequence). This CDR3 has 14 amino acids.

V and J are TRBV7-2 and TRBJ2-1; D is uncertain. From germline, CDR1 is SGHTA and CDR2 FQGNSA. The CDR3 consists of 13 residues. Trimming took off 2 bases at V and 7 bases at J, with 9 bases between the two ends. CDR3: CASSLSGLNEQFF. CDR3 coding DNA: TGTGCCAGCAGCTTATCGGGTCTGAATGAGCAGTTCTTC.

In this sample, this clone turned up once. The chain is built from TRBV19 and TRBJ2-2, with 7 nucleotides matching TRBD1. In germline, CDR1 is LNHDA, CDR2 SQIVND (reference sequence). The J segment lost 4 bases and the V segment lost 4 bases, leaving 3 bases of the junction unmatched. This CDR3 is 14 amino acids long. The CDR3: CASSTQGFTGELFF. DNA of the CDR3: TGTGCCAGTAGTACACAGGGGTTCACCGGGGAGCTGTTTTTT.

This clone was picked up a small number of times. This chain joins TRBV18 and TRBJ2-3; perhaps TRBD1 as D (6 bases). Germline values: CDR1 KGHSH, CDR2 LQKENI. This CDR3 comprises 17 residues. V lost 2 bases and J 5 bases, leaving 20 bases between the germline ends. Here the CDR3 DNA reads TGTGCCAGCTCACCAAGCCTCACAGGGCTTACTAAAGATACGCAGTATTTT. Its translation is CASSPSLTGLTKDTQYF.

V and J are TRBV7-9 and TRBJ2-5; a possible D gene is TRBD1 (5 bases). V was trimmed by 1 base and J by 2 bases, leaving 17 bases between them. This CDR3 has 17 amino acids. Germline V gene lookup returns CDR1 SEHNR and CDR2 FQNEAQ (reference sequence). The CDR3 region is CASSLGVQWGAQETQYF. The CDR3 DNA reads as TGTGCCAGCAGCTTAGGGGTTCAGTGGGGCGCTCAAGAGACCCAGTACTTC.

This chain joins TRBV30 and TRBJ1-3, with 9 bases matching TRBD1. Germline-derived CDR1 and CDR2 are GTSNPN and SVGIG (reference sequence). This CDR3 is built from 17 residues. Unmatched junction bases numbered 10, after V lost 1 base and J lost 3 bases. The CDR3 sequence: CAWSADRGGLFGNTIYF. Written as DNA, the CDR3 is TGTGCCTGGAGTGCGGACAGGGGCGGGTTATTTGGAAACACCATATATTTT.

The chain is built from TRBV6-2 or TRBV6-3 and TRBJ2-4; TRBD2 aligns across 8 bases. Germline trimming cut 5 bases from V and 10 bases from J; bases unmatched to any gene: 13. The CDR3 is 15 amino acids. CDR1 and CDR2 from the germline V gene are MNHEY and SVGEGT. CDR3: CASSTLGLGGGIQYF. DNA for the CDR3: TGTGCCAGCAGTACCTTGGGACTAGGGGGAGGAATTCAGTACTTC.

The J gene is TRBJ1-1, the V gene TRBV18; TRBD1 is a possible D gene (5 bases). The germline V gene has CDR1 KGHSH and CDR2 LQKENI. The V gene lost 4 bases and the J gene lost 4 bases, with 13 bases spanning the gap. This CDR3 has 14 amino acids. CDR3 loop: CASSLGQQPTEAFF. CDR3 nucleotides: TGTGCCAGCTCACTAGGACAACAGCCCACTGAAGCTTTCTTT.